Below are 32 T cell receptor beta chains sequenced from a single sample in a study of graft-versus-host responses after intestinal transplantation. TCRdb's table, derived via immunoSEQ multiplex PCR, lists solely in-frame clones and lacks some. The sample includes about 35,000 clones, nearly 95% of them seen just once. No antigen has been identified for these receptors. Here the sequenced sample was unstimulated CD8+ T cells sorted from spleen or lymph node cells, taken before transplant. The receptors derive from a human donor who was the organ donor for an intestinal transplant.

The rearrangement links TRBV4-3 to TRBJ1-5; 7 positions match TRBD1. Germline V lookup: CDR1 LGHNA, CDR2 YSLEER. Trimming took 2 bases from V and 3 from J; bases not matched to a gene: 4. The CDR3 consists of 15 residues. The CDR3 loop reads CASSQNRGFNQPQHF. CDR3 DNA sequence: TGCGCCAGCAGCCAAAACAGGGGTTTCAATCAGCCCCAGCATTTT.

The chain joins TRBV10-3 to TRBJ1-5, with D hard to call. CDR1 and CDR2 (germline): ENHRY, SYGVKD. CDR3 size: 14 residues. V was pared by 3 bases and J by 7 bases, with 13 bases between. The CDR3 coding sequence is TGTGCCATCAGTGAAATTGAGGGTCGGCAGCCCCAGCATTTT. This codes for CAISEIEGRQPQHF.

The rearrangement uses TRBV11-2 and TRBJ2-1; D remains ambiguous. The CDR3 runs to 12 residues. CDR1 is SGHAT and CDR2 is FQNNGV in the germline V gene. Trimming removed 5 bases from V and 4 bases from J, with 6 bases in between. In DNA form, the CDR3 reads TGTGCCAGCAGCCACATGTACAATGAGCAGTTCTTC. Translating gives CASSHMYNEQFF.

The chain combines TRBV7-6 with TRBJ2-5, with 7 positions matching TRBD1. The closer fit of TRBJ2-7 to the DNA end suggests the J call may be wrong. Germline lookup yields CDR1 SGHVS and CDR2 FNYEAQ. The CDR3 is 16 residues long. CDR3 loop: CASSLGGQNFSYEQYF. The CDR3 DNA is TGTGCCAGCAGCTTAGGGGGACAGAATTTTTCCTACGAGCAGTACTTC.

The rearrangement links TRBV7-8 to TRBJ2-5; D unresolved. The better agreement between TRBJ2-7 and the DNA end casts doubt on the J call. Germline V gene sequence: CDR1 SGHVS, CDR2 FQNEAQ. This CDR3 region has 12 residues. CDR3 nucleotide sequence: TGTGCCAGCAGCCCAGGTACTTACGAGCAGTACTTC. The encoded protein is CASSPGTYEQYF.

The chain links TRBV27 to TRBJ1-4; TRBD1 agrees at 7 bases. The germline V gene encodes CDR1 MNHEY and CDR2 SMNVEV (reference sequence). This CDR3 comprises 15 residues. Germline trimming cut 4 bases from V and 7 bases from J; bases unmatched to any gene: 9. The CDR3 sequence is CASSSPRDRSEKLFF. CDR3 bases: TGTGCCAGCAGTTCCCCGCGGGACAGAAGTGAAAAACTGTTTTTT. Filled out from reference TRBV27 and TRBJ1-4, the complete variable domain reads EAQVTQNPRYLITVTGKKLTVTCSQNMNHEYMSWYRQDPGLGLRQIYYSMNVEVTDKGDVPEGYKVSRKEKRNFPLILESPSPNQTSLYFCASSSPRDRSEKLFFGSGTQLSVL.

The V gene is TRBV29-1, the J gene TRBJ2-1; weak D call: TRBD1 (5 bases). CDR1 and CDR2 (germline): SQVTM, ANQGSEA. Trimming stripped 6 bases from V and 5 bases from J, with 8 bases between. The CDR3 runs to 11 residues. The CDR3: CSVATDNEQFF. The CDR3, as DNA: TGCAGCGTCGCGACAGACAATGAGCAGTTCTTC.

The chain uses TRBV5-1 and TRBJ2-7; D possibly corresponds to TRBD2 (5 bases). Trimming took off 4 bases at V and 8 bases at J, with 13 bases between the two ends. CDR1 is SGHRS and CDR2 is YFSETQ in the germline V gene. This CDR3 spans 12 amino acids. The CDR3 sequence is CASSPVPSKQYF. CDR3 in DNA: TGCGCCAGCAGCCCGGTCCCTAGCAAGCAGTACTTC.

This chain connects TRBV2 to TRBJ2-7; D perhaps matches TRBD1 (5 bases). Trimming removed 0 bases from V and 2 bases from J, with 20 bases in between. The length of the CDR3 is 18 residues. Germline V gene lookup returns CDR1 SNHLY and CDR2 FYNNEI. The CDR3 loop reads CASSEALLIQGRTYEQYF. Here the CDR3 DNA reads TGTGCCAGCAGTGAAGCGCTTCTCATCCAGGGTCGAACCTACGAGCAGTACTTC.

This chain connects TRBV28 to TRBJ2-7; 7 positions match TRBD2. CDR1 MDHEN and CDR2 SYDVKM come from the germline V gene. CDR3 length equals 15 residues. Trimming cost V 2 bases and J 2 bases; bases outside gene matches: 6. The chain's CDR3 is CASSLGSGHTYEQYF. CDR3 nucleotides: TGTGCCAGCAGTTTAGGTAGCGGGCATACCTACGAGCAGTACTTC.

Here the CDR3 DNA reads TGCAGCGTCGAGGGTGGCGCGCCTGCTCGCACAGATACGCAGTATTTT. This sequence encodes CSVEGGAPARTDTQYF. The chain is built from TRBV29-1 and TRBJ2-3, with TRBD2 as a possible D gene (5 bases). CDR3 length equals 16 residues. Germline V gene data show CDR1 as SQVTM and CDR2 as ANQGSEA. V was pared by 6 bases and J by 1 base, with 20 bases between.

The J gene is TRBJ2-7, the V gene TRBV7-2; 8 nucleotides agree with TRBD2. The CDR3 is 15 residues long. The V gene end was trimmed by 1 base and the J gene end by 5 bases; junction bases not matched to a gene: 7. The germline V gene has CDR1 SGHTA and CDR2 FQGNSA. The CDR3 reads CASSLGREGRHEQYF. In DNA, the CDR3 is TGTGCCAGCAGCTTAGGACGGGAGGGCCGCCACGAGCAGTACTTC.

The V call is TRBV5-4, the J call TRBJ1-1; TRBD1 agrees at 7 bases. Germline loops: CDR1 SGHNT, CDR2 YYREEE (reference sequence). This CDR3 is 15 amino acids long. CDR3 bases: TGTCCCCACGACAAGGGGCTCCAGGGGGACACTGAAGCTTTCTTT. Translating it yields CPHDKGLQGDTEAFF.

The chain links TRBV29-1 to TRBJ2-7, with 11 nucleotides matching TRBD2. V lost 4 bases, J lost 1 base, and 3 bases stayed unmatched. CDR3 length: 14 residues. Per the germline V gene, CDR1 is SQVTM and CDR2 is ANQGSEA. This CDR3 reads CSVGRTSGSYEQYF. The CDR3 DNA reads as TGCAGCGTTGGCAGGACTAGCGGGTCCTACGAGCAGTACTTC.

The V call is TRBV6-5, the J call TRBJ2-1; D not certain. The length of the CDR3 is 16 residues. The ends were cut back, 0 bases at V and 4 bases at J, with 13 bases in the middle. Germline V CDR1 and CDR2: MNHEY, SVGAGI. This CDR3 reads CASSYSGGVLYNEQFF. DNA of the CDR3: TGTGCCAGCAGTTACTCGGGCGGAGTTCTTTACAATGAGCAGTTCTTC.

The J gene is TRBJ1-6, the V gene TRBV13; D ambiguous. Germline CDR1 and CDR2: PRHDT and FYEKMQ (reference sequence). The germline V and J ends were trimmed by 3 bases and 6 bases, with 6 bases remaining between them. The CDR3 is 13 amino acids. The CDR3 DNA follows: TGTGCCAGCAGCTTGCAAAGTAATTCACCCCTCCACTTT. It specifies CASSLQSNSPLHF.

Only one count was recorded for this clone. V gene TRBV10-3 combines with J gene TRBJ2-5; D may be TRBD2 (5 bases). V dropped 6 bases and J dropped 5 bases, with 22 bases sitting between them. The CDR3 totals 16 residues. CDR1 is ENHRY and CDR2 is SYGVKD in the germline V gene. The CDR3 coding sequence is TGTGCCATCAGATCCGGGCTAAGCAGGACGGGGGAGACCCAGTACTTC. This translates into CAIRSGLSRTGETQYF.

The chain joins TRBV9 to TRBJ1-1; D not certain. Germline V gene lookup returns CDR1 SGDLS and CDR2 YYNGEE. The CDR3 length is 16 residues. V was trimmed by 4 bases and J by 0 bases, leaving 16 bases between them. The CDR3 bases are TGTGCCAGCAGCCCCAGAGGTCCAGGTTTGAACACTGAAGCTTTCTTT. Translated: CASSPRGPGLNTEAFF.

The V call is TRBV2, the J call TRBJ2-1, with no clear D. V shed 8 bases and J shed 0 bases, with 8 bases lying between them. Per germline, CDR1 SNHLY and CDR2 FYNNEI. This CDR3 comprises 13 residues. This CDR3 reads CASYNSSYNEQFF. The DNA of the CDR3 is TGTGCCAGCTACAATAGCTCCTACAATGAGCAGTTCTTC.

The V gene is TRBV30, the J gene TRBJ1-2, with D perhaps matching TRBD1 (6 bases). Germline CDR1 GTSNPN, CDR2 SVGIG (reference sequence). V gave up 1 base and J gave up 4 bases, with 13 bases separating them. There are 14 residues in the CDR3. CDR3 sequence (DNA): TGTGCCTGGAGTGCTACAGGGTCCCGCTATGGCTACACCTTC. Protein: CAWSATGSRYGYTF. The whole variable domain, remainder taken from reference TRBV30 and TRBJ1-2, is SQTIHQWPATLVQPVGSPLSLECTVEGTSNPNLYWYRQAAGRGLQLLFYSVGIGQISSEVPQNLSASRPQDRQFILSSKKLLLSDSGFYLCAWSATGSRYGYTFGSGTRLTVV.

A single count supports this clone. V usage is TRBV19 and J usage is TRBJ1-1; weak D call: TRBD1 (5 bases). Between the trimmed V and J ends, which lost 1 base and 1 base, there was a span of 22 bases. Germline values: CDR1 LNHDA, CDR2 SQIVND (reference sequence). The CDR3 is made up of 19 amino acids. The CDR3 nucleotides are TGTGCCAGTAGTATAGTTGGGGGTGAAGGGGCCTGGGGGAACACTGAAGCTTTCTTT. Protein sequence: CASSIVGGEGAWGNTEAFF.

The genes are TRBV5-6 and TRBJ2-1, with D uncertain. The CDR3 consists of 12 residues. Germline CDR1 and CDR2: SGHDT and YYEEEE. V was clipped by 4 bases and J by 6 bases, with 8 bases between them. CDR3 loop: CASSRGRNEQFF. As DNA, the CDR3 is TGTGCCAGCAGCCGAGGACGCAATGAGCAGTTCTTC.

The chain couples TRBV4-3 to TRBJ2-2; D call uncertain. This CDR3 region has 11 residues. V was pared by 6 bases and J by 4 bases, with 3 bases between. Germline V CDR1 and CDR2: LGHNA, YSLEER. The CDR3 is CASSGTGELFF. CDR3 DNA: TGCGCCAGCAGTGGCACCGGGGAGCTGTTTTTT.

The CDR3 loop is CASSHGRGVYEQYF. CDR3 nucleotide sequence: TGTGCCAGCAGCCACGGCCGCGGGGTATACGAGCAGTACTTC. V usage is TRBV13 and J usage is TRBJ2-7, with D perhaps TRBD2 (6 bases). CDR1 and CDR2 (germline): PRHDT, FYEKMQ (reference sequence). This CDR3 has 14 residues. Deletions cut 5 bases from V and 4 bases from J, with 15 bases between.

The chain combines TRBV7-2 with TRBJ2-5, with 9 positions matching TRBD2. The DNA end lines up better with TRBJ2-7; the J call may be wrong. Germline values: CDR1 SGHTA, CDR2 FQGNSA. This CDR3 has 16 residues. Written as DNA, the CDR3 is TGTGCCAGCAGCTTTGCGGCGGGAGGGGGGGTCTACGAGCAGTACTTC. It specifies CASSFAAGGGVYEQYF.

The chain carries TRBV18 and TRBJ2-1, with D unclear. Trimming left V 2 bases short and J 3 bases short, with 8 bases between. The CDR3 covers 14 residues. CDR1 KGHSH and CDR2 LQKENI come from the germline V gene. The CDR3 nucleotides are TGTGCCAGCTCACCAGGCAGGCACTACAATGAGCAGTTCTTC. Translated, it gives CASSPGRHYNEQFF.

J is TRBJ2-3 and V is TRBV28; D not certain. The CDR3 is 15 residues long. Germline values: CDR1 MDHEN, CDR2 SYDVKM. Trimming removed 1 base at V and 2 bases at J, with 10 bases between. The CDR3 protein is CASSLSVADTDTQYF. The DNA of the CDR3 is TGTGCCAGCAGTTTATCGGTCGCCGACACAGATACGCAGTATTTT. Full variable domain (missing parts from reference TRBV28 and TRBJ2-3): DVKVTQSSRYLVKRTGEKVFLECVQDMDHENMFWYRQDPGLGLRLIYFSYDVKMKEKGDIPEGYSVSREKKERFSLILESASTNQTSMYLCASSLSVADTDTQYFGPGTRLTVL.

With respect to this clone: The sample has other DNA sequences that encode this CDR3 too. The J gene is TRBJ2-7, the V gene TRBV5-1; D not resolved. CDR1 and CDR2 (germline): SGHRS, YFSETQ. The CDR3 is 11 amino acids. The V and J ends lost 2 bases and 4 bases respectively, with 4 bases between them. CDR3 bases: TGCGCCAGCAGCTTAGGGTACGAGCAGTACTTC. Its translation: CASSLGYEQYF.

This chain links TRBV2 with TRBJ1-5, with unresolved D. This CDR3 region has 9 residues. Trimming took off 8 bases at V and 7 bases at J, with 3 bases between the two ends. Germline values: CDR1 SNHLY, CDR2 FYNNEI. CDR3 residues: CASGQPQHF. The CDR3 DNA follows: TGTGCCAGCGGCCAGCCCCAGCATTTT.

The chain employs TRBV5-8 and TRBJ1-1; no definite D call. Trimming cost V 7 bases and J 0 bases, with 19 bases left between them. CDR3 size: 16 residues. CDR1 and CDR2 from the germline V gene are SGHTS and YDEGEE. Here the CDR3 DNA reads TGTGCCAGCGAAATGTCGCGGGGTCTGGTGAACACTGAAGCTTTCTTT. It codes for CASEMSRGLVNTEAFF.

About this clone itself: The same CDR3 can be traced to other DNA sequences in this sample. The CDR3 nucleotides read TGTGCCAGCAGTTTGGGACTAGCGGCCTACAATGAGCAGTTCTTC. Its translation is CASSLGLAAYNEQFF. This chain connects TRBV27 to TRBJ2-1; TRBD2 agrees at 11 bases. J was trimmed by 2 bases and V by 3 bases; bases with no gene match: 0. The CDR3 is 15 residues long. Germline V gene data show CDR1 as MNHEY and CDR2 as SMNVEV (reference sequence).

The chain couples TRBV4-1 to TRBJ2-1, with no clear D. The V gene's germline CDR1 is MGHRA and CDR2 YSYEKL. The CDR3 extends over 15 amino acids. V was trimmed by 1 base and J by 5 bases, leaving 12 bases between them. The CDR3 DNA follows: TGCGCCAGCAGCCAAGGTCTGGGTAGAAACAATGAGCAGTTCTTC. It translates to CASSQGLGRNNEQFF.